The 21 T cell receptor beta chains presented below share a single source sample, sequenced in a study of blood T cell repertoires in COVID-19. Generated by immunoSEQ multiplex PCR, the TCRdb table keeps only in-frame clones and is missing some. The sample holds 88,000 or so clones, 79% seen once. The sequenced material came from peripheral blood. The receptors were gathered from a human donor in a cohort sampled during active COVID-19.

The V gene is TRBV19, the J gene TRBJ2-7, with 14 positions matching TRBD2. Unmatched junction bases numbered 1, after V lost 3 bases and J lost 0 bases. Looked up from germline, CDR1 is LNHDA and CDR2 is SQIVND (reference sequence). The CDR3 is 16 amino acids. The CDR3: CASSMGLAGASYEQYF. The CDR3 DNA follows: TGTGCCAGTAGTATGGGACTAGCGGGAGCCTCCTACGAGCAGTACTTC.

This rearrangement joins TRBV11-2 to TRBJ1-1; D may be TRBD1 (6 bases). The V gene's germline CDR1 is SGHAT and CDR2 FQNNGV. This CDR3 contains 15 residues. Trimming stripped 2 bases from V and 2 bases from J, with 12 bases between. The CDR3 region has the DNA TGTGCCAGCAGCTTACTGACAGGCACAAACACTGAAGCTTTCTTT. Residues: CASSLLTGTNTEAFF.

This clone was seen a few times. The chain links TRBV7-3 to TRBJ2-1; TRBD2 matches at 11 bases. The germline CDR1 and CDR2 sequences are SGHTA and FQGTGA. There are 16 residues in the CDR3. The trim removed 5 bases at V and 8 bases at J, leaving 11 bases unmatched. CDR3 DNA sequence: TGTGCCAGCAGCCCCCTGACTAGCGGGATCGGTTATGAGCAGTTCTTC. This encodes CASSPLTSGIGYEQFF.

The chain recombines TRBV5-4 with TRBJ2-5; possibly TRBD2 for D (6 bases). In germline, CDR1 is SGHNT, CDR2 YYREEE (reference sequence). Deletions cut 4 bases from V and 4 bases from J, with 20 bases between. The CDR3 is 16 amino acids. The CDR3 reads CASSRDWLEEGETQYF. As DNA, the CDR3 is TGTGCCAGCAGCCGGGACTGGCTGGAGGAGGGAGAGACCCAGTACTTC.

The CDR3: CASSVGLAGSTDTQYF. The CDR3 DNA reads TGTGCCAGTAGTGTGGGACTAGCGGGCTCCACAGATACGCAGTATTTT. The chain has TRBV19 and TRBJ2-3; 12 bases line up with TRBD2. Trimming removed 5 bases from V and 2 bases from J; junction bases left unmatched: 5. The V gene's germline CDR1 is LNHDA and CDR2 SQIVND (reference sequence). CDR3 length: 16 residues.

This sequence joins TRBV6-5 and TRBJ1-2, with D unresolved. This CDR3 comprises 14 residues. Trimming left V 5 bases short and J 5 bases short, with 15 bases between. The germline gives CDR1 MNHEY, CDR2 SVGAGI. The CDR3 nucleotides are TGTGCCAGCAGTACCCACACCGACGGGTATGGCTACACCTTC. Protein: CASSTHTDGYGYTF.

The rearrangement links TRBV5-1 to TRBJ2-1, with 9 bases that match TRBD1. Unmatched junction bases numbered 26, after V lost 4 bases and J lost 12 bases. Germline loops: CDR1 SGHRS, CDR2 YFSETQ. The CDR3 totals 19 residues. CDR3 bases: TGCGCCAGCAGCCCACTGGCTTTAGGGTCGACAGGGGGGTCGAATACGCAGTTCTTC. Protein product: CASSPLALGSTGGSNTQFF.

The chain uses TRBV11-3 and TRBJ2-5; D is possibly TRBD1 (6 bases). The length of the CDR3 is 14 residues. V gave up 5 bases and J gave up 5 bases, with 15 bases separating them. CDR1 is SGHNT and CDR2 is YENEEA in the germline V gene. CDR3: CASSQNRESETQYF. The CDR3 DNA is TGTGCCAGCAGCCAGAACAGGGAATCTGAGACCCAGTACTTC.

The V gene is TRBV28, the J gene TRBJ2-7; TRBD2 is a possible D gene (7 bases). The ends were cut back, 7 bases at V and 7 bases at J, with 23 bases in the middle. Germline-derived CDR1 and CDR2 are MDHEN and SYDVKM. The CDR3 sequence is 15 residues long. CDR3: CASNPGGGPELEQYF. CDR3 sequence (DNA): TGTGCCAGCAACCCTGGGGGGGGCCCCGAGTTGGAGCAGTACTTC. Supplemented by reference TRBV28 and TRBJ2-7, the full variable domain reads DVKVTQSSRYLVKRTGEKVFLECVQDMDHENMFWYRQDPGLGLRLIYFSYDVKMKEKGDIPEGYSVSREKKERFSLILESASTNQTSMYLCASNPGGGPELEQYFGPGTRLTVT.

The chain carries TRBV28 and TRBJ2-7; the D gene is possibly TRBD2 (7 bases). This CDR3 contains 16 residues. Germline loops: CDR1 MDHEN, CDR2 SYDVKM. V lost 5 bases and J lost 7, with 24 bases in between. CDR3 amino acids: CASSLSGGLSGGEQYF. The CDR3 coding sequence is TGTGCCAGCAGTCTATCCGGGGGGCTCAGCGGAGGGGAGCAGTACTTC.

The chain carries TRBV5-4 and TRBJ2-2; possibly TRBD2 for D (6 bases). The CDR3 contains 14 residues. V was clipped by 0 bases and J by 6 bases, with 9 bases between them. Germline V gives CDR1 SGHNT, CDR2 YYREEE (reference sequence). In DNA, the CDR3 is TGTGCCAGCAGCTTGGACGGGAGCTCCGGGGAGCTGTTTTTT. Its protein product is CASSLDGSSGELFF. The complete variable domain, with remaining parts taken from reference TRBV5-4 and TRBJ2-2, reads ETGVTQSPTHLIKTRGQQVTLRCSSQSGHNTVSWYQQALGQGPQFIFQYYREEENGRGNFPPRFSGLQFPNYSSELNVNALELDDSALYLCASSLDGSSGELFFGEGSRLTVL.

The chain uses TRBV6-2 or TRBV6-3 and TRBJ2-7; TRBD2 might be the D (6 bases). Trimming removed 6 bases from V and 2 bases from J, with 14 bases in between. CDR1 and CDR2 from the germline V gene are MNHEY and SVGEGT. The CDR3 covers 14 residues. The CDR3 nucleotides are TGTGCCAGCAGCCGGGACTGGGGGACCTACGAGCAGTACTTC. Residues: CASSRDWGTYEQYF.

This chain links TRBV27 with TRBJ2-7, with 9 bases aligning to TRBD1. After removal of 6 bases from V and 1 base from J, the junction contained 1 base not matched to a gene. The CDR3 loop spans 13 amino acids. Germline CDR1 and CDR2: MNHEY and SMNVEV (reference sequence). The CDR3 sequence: CASRTGGSYEQYF. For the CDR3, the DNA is TGTGCCAGCAGGACAGGGGGTTCCTACGAGCAGTACTTC.

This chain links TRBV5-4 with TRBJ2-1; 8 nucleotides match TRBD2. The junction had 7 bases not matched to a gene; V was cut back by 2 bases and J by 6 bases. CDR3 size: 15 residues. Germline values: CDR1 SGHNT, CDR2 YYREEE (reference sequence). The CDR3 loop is CASSFPSGRGNEQFF. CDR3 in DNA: TGTGCCAGCAGCTTCCCCAGCGGGAGAGGCAATGAGCAGTTCTTC.

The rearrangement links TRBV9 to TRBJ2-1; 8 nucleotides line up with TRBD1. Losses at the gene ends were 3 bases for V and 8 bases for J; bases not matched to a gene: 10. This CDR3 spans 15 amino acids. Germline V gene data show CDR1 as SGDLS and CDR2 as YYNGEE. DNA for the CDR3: TGTGCCAGCAGCGCCGACAGGGGTTATGGGGATGAGCAGTTCTTC. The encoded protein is CASSADRGYGDEQFF.

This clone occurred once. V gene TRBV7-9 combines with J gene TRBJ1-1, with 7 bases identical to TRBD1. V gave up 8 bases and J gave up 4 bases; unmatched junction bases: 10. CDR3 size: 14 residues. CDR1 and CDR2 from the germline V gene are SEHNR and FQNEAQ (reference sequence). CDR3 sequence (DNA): TGTGCCAGCGACTGGAGACAGGGCCCCACTGAAGCTTTCTTT. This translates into CASDWRQGPTEAFF.

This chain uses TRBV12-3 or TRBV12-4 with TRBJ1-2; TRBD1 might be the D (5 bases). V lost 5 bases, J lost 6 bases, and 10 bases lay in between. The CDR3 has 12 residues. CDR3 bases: TGTGCCAGCAGTGTGAGCAGGGATGGCTACACCTTC. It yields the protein CASSVSRDGYTF.

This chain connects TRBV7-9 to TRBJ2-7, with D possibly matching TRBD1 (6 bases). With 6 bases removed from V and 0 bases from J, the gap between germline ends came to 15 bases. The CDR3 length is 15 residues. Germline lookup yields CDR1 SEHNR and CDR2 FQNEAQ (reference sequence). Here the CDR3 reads CASSYQGTSSYEQYF. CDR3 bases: TGTGCCAGCAGTTACCAGGGGACCAGCTCCTACGAGCAGTACTTC.

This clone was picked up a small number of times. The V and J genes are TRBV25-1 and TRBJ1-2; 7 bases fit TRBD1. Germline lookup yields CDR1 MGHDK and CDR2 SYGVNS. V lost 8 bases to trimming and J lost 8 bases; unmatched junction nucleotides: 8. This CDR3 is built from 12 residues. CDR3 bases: TGTGCCAGCCTTCATACAGGGGTAGGCTACACCTTC. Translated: CASLHTGVGYTF.

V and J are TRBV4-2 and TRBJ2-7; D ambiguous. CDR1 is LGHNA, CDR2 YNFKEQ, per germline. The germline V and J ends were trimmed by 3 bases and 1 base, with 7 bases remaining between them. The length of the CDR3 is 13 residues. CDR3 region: CASSHPSSYEQYF. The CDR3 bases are TGTGCCAGCAGCCACCCCTCGTCCTACGAGCAGTACTTC.

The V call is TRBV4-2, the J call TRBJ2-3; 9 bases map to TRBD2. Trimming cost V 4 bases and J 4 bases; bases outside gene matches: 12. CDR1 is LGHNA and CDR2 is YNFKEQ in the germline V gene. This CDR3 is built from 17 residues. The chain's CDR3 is CASSPLSASGTPDTQYF. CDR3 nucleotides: TGTGCCAGCAGCCCGTTGTCGGCTAGCGGGACTCCAGATACGCAGTATTTT.